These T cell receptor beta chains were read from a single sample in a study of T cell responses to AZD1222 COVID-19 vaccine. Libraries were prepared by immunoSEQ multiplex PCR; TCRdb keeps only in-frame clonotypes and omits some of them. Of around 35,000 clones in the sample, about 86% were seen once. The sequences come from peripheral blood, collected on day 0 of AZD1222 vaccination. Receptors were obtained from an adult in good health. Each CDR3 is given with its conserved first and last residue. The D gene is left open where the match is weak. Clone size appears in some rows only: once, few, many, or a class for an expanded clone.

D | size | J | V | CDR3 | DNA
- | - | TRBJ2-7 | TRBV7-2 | CASSLGTDEQYF | TGTGCCAGCAGCTTAGGAACCGACGAGCAGTACTTC
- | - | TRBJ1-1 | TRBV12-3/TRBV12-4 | CATGQTNTEAFF | TGTGCCACCGGACAGACTAACACTGAAGCTTTCTTT
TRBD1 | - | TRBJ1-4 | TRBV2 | CASNGAGTGEKLFF | TGTGCCAGCAACGGAGCCGGGACAGGGGAAAAACTGTTTTTT
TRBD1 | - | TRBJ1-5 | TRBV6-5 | CASSYSGTGEDQPQHF | TGTGCCAGCAGTTACTCCGGGACAGGGGAGGATCAGCCCCAGCATTTT
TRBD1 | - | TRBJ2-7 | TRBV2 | CASTEGTEVSYEQYF | TGTGCCAGCACCGAAGGGACAGAGGTCTCCTACGAGCAGTACTTC
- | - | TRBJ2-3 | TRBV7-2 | CASSLQWRASRLFAQYF | TGTGCCAGCAGCTTACAGTGGCGGGCTAGCAGACTATTCGCGCAGTATTTT
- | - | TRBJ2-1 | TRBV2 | CASSYTPGEQFF | TGTGCCAGCAGCTACACCCCCGGTGAGCAGTTCTTC
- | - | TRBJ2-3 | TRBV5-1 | CASSLSTDTQYF | TGCGCCAGCAGCTTATCGACAGATACGCAGTATTTT
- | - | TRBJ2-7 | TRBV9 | CASSGVLGEQYF | TGTGCCAGCAGCGGTGTTTTGGGCGAGCAGTACTTC
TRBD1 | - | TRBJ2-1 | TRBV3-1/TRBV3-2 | CASSSRQGNYNEQFF | TGTGCCAGCAGCTCCCGACAGGGGAACTACAATGAGCAGTTCTTC
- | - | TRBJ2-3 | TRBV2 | CASLRGMAGGADTQYF | TGTGCCAGCCTCAGGGGGATGGCGGGGGGTGCAGATACGCAGTATTTT
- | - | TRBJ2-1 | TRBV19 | CASSIDRGGPYYNEQFF | TGTGCCAGTAGTATAGATCGAGGGGGACCGTACTACAATGAGCAGTTCTTC
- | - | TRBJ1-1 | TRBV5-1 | CASSLSSGGNTEAFF | TGCGCCAGCAGCTTGAGCTCCGGCGGGAACACTGAAGCTTTCTTT
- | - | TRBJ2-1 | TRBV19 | CASSIVGGGGYNEQFF | TGTGCCAGTAGTATAGTGGGCGGAGGCGGATACAATGAGCAGTTCTTC
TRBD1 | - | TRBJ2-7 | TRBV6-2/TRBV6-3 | CASSSRQGATYEQYF | TGTGCCAGCAGTTCTCGGCAGGGGGCGACCTACGAGCAGTACTTC
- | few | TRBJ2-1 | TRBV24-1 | CATSDISRGGDNEQFF | TGTGCCACCAGTGATATCTCCAGGGGAGGAGACAATGAGCAGTTCTTC
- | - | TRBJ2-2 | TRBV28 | CASITLEGTGELFF | TGTGCCAGCATCACCCTCGAGGGGACCGGGGAGCTGTTTTTT
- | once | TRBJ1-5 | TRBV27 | CASSPRVEGVGNQPQHF | TGTGCCAGCAGTCCCCGGGTGGAGGGGGTCGGCAATCAGCCCCAGCATTTT
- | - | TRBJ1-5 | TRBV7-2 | CASSPQQNSNQPQHF | TGTGCCAGCAGCCCACAACAGAATAGCAATCAGCCCCAGCATTTT
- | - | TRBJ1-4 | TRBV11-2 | CASSFGGEKLFF | TGTGCCAGCAGCTTTGGCGGGGAAAAACTGTTTTTT
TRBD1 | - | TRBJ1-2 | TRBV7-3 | CASSLQGGQGYTF | TGTGCCAGCAGCCTCCAGGGGGGACAGGGCTACACCTTC
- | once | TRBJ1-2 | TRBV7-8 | CASSRGPGLGYGYTF | TGTGCCAGCAGCCGAGGCCCTGGACTCGGCTATGGCTACACCTTC
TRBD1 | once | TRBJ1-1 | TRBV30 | CAGYRGGLPEAFF | TGTGCCGGCTACAGGGGTGGTTTGCCTGAAGCTTTCTTT
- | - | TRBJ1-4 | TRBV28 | CASSRNIEKLFF | TGTGCCAGCAGCCGCAATATTGAAAAACTGTTTTTT
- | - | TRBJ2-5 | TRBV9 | CASSVRETQYF | TGTGCCAGCAGCGTAAGGGAGACCCAGTACTTC
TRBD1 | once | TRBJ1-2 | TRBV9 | CASSVGRSPGQGYGYTF | TGTGCCAGCAGCGTAGGAAGGTCTCCGGGACAGGGGTATGGCTACACCTTC
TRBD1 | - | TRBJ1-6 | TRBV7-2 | CASSLEGQGASYNSPLHF | TGTGCCAGCAGCTTAGAGGGACAGGGGGCCTCCTATAATTCACCCCTCCACTTT
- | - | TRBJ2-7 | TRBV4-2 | CASSPPAVGEQYF | TGTGCCAGCAGCCCCCCCGCTGTGGGCGAGCAGTACTTC
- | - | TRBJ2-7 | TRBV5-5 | CASSLGVSAYEQYF | TGTGCCAGCAGCTTGGGGGTTTCCGCCTACGAGCAGTACTTC